These 13 T cell receptor beta chains came from one sample sequenced in a study of radiation and T cells in renal cell carcinoma. The time point was: blood 2 weeks post-SBRT. Indicated treatment: 15 Gy SBRT to primary tumor, nephrectomy 4 weeks later. Data came from immunoSEQ multiplex PCR; TCRdb stores just in-frame clones and leaves some out. The repertoire holds roughly 130,000 clones, with 75% to 85% as singletons. This material consisted of blood, taken from a patient whose treatment included radiotherapy and nephrectomy. The receptors were gathered from a woman in her sixties or seventies with renal cell carcinoma.

V and J are TRBV12-5 and TRBJ1-2; TRBD1 matches 7 bases. Trimming took 5 bases from V and 8 from J; bases not matched to a gene: 8. Germline loops: CDR1 LGHNT, CDR2 FRNRAP. The CDR3 runs 13 residues. CDR3 protein: CASGAGTVGGYTF. The CDR3 DNA is TGTGCTAGTGGTGCAGGGACAGTTGGGGGCTACACCTTC.

The chain recombines TRBV6-1 with TRBJ1-3; D may be TRBD1 (6 bases). The CDR3 has 15 residues. Between the trimmed V and J ends, which lost 4 bases and 0 bases, there was a span of 10 bases. Germline V gene lookup returns CDR1 MNHNS and CDR2 SASEGT. CDR3 region: CASSADRSSGNTIYF. The CDR3 nucleotides are TGTGCCAGCAGTGCAGACAGGAGCTCTGGAAACACCATATATTTT.

V usage is TRBV6-6 and J usage is TRBJ2-2, with 7 bases that match TRBD1. J gave up 3 bases and V 6 bases, and 4 bases lay outside the gene matches. This CDR3 comprises 14 residues. CDR1 MNHNY and CDR2 SVGAGI come from the germline V gene (reference sequence). Here the CDR3 reads CASSPDRDTGELFF. The CDR3 DNA reads TGTGCCAGCAGCCCCGACAGGGACACCGGGGAGCTGTTTTTT.

V usage is TRBV6-5 and J usage is TRBJ2-7; the D is unclear. Germline CDR1 and CDR2: MNHEY and SVGAGI. V dropped 10 bases and J dropped 2 bases, with 12 bases sitting between them. The CDR3 runs to 12 residues. CDR3 amino acids: CATQTQPYEQYF. CDR3 DNA: TGTGCCACCCAAACCCAGCCCTACGAGCAGTACTTC.

This chain links TRBV2 with TRBJ2-5, with 7 bases fitting TRBD2. V shed 6 bases, J shed 2 bases, and the junction held 3 bases outside the gene matches. Looked up from germline, CDR1 is SNHLY and CDR2 is FYNNEI. The CDR3 runs 13 residues. The CDR3 DNA is TGTGCCAGCAGCACTAGCGTTCAAGAGACCCAGTACTTC. This gives the protein CASSTSVQETQYF.

This clone was seen a few times. The V gene is TRBV7-9, the J gene TRBJ1-5; D remains unclear. This CDR3 comprises 12 residues. Germline V gene sequence: CDR1 SEHNR, CDR2 FQNEAQ (reference sequence). The ends were cut back, 3 bases at V and 4 bases at J, with 4 bases in the middle. The CDR3 nucleotides read TGTGCCAGCAGCTTGGGGAATCAGCCCCAGCATTTT. It codes for CASSLGNQPQHF.

The rearrangement uses TRBV6-4 and TRBJ1-4; no definite D call. The CDR3 is 13 amino acids. Trimming left V 10 bases short and J 7 bases short, with 16 bases between. The germline V gene encodes CDR1 MRHNA and CDR2 SNTAGT. The CDR3 loop is CATAAAVAEKLFF. Here the CDR3 DNA reads TGTGCCACCGCGGCAGCGGTGGCTGAAAAACTGTTTTTT.

With regard to this clone: One junction end does not reproduce the germline sequence, and a read error may be involved. V usage is TRBV9 and J usage is TRBJ1-1; possible D gene TRBD1, 5 bases. The CDR3 loop spans 13 amino acids. Germline V gives CDR1 SGDLS, CDR2 YYNGEE. The CDR3 spells CASSGGWNTEAFF. The CDR3 region has the DNA TGTGCCAGTAGCGGGGGGTGGAACACTGAAGCTTTCTTT.

This clone showed up just a few times. The chain uses TRBV6-1 and TRBJ1-6, with D possibly being TRBD1 (5 bases). V lost 2 bases to trimming and J lost 8 bases, with 7 bases between them. This CDR3 has 13 residues. Germline V lookup: CDR1 MNHNS, CDR2 SASEGT. This CDR3 reads CASSELRDSPLHF. The CDR3 nucleotides read TGTGCCAGCAGTGAACTCAGGGATTCACCCCTCCACTTT.

J is TRBJ1-2 and V is TRBV6-1, with D possibly matching TRBD1 (5 bases). The ends were cut back, 1 base at V and 4 bases at J, with 13 bases in the middle. Germline CDR1 is MNHNS and CDR2 is SASEGT. The length of the CDR3 is 15 residues. CDR3 residues: CASSEGISGGYGYTF. CDR3 bases: TGTGCCAGCAGTGAAGGAATTAGTGGGGGCTATGGCTACACCTTC.

The V gene is TRBV7-3, the J gene TRBJ2-1; 9 bases are a match to TRBD2. Germline lookup yields CDR1 SGHTA and CDR2 FQGTGA. V shed 1 base, J shed 7 bases, and the junction held 8 bases outside the gene matches. This CDR3 is 16 amino acids long. CDR3 DNA sequence: TGTGCCAGCAGCTTAATGGCTAGCGGGACGGGGAATGAGCAGTTCTTC. Its translation: CASSLMASGTGNEQFF. Full variable domain (missing parts from reference TRBV7-3 and TRBJ2-1): GAGVSQTPSNKVTEKGKYVELRCDPISGHTALYWYRQSLGQGPEFLIYFQGTGAADDSGLPNDRFFAVRPEGSVSTLKIQRTERGDSAVYLCASSLMASGTGNEQFFGPGTRLTVL.

In the case of this clone: A junction end diverges from the germline sequence, so it may reflect a read error. The genes are TRBV9 and TRBJ2-7, with TRBD2 matching over 12 bases. The length of the CDR3 is 14 residues. In germline, CDR1 is SGDLS, CDR2 YYNGEE. CDR3 coding DNA: TGTGCCAGCAGTCAAGGACTAGCGGGATACGAGCGGTACTTC. Its protein product is CASSQGLAGYERYF.

V is TRBV27 and J is TRBJ2-7; D remains ambiguous. The V and J ends lost 0 bases and 1 base respectively, with 10 bases between them. The CDR3 consists of 15 residues. The V gene's germline CDR1 is MNHEY and CDR2 SMNVEV (reference sequence). CDR3 in DNA: TGTGCCAGCAGTTTATCAGTGGGGATATCCTACGAGCAGTACTTC. Protein: CASSLSVGISYEQYF.